Listed below are T cell receptor beta chains from one sample, sequenced in a study of neurological immune-mediated disorders. TCRdb reprocessed the 5' RACE reads with MiXCR, giving one entry per CDR3 protein. Among about 40,000 distinct CDR3 sequences listed, around 2.5% were seen once. Sequenced sample: PBMCs. These receptors came from a man aged 50-60 years with multiple sclerosis. Both conserved end residues are part of each CDR3. The D gene is left open where the match is weak. Only some rows state a clone size, as once, few, many or a class for expanded clones.

j_call v_call clone_size d_call cdr3_aa cdr3_nt
TRBJ2-5 TRBV20-1 many TRBD2 CSARDLAGALQETQYF TGCAGTGCTAGAGATCTAGCGGGGGCCCTGCAAGAGACCCAGTACTTC
TRBJ2-5 TRBV7-8 many - CASSPVVSPHPQYF TGTGCCAGCAGCCCAGTCGTATCCCCACACCCCCAGTACTTC
TRBJ2-6 TRBV14 many TRBD2 CASRREGSRNSGANVLTF TGTGCCAGCCGGAGGGAGGGCAGTCGCAACTCTGGGGCCAACGTCCTGACTTTC
TRBJ2-1 TRBV5-1 many TRBD2 CASSPLAGAINEQFF TGCGCCAGCAGCCCACTAGCGGGGGCAATAAATGAGCAGTTCTTC
TRBJ1-5 TRBV6-1 many TRBD1 CASSEPRGSNQPQHF TGTGCCAGCAGTGAACCCAGGGGGTCAAATCAGCCCCAGCATTTT
TRBJ2-3 TRBV20-1 many TRBD1 CSARVLGQGRDTQYF TGCAGTGCTAGGGTATTAGGACAGGGGAGGGATACGCAGTATTTT
TRBJ1-6 TRBV18 - - CASSPRQGENSPLHF TGTGCCAGCTCACCAAGGCAAGGGGAAAATTCACCCCTCCACTTT
TRBJ1-3 TRBV3-1 many - CASSPRTGSGNTIYF TGTGCCAGCAGCCCCCGGACGGGCTCTGGAAACACCATATATTTT
TRBJ1-1 TRBV7-9 many - CASSLMSQGAFF TGTGCCAGCAGCTTAATGAGTCAGGGAGCTTTCTTT
TRBJ2-5 TRBV5-1 many - CASSLRQGPGTQYF TGCGCCAGCAGCTTGAGGCAGGGGCCGGGGACCCAGTACTTC
TRBJ2-3 TRBV5-1 many - CASSTGLGADTQYF TGCGCCAGCAGCACCGGACTGGGGGCAGATACGCAGTATTTT
TRBJ1-1 TRBV12-3/TRBV12-4 many - CASSHSPPLNTEAFF TGTGCCAGCAGTCATTCACCGCCATTGAACACTGAAGCTTTCTTT
TRBJ1-5 TRBV6-6 many TRBD1 CASSYLGQGINSNQPQHF TGTGCCAGCAGTTACTTGGGACAGGGGATCAATAGCAATCAGCCCCAGCATTTT
TRBJ1-1 TRBV10-2 many - CASRSPTEAFF TGCGCCAGCAGGTCCCCCACTGAAGCTTTCTTT
TRBJ1-6 TRBV5-1 few - CASSFSPGSDSPLNF TGCGCCAGCAGCTTTTCCCCGGGGTCGGATTCACCCCTCAACTTT
TRBJ2-7 TRBV20-1 many TRBD1 CSAATGTVSYEQYF TGCAGTGCAGCGACCGGGACAGTGTCCTACGAGCAGTACTTC
TRBJ1-1 TRBV19 many - CASSAGTYTEAFF TGTGCCAGTAGTGCCGGAACCTACACTGAAGCTTTCTTT
TRBJ2-3 TRBV12-3/TRBV12-4 few TRBD2 CASRKSSLAGNTQYF TGTGCCAGCAGAAAAAGCAGTCTAGCGGGGAATACGCAGTATTTT
TRBJ1-1 TRBV7-9 many - CASGPGTPQTEAFF TGTGCCAGCGGGCCCGGGACACCCCAAACCGAAGCTTTCTTT
TRBJ2-7 TRBV7-6 many TRBD1 CASSLGSGQGSVYEQYF TGTGCCAGCAGCTTGGGATCGGGACAGGGGTCCGTCTATGAGCAGTACTTC
TRBJ2-1 TRBV4-3 many TRBD2 CASSQDLGGGFYNEQFF TGCGCCAGCAGCCAAGATCTCGGGGGGGGCTTTTACAATGAGCAGTTCTTC
TRBJ1-4 TRBV5-4 many - CASSRGGQGATNEKLFF TGTGCCAGCAGCCGGGGAGGGCAGGGCGCAACTAATGAAAAACTGTTTTTT
TRBJ2-5 TRBV5-1 many - CASRTFQETQYF TGCGCCAGCAGGACTTTCCAAGAGACCCAGTACTTC
TRBJ1-6 TRBV5-1 many - CASSLQVENSPLHF TGCGCCAGCAGCTTGCAAGTGGAGAATTCACCCCTCCACTTT
TRBJ1-5 TRBV29-1 - TRBD1 CSARTDRGINQPQHF TGCAGCGCTCGTACGGACAGGGGGATCAATCAGCCCCAGCATTTT
TRBJ2-6 TRBV20-1 many - CSATPGSGANVLTF TGCAGTGCTACCCCAGGGTCTGGGGCCAACGTCCTGACTTTC
TRBJ2-5 TRBV12-3/TRBV12-4 many - CASSLAGAQETQYF TGTGCCAGCAGTTTGGCAGGGGCGCAAGAGACCCAGTACTTC
TRBJ1-6 TRBV7-2 many - CASSLATGPLHF TGTGCCAGCAGCTTAGCAACAGGACCCCTCCACTTT